What follows describes a single T cell receptor beta chain. Antigen specificity is unknown. These data are taken from a study of blood T cells in healthy people across ages. About the study: Capture by template switching was about one barcoded beta molecule per two T cells.

Each donor's blood draw was approximately 10 milliliters of peripheral blood. Broader study findings: No one knew whether donors had CMV, which possibly confounded expanded clonotype changes.

The CDR3 totals 15 residues. Looked up from germline, CDR1 is DFQATT and CDR2 is SNEGSKA (reference sequence). V trimming: 1 base; J trimming: 2 bases; junction bases outside the gene matches: 3. The authors ran a second PCR of 7 to 11 cycles using a sample-barcoded 5' primer and a J-beta primer mix. Per sample, CDR3-containing paired-end reads numbered at least 3 million. TCRdb recomputed calls from the 5' RACE reads with MiXCR, one row per CDR3 protein. The data contain some 1.6 million distinct CDR3 sequences, about 32% of them seen just once; the ten biggest clones take up approximately 10%. The chain links TRBV20-1 to TRBJ2-7; TRBD2 aligns across 12 bases. Sequenced material: blood. The sequence was collected from a woman in her twenties or thirties in good health. CDR3 protein: CSARGPSGGAYEQYF. CDR3 nucleotide sequence: TGCAGTGCTAGAGGGCCTAGCGGGGGGGCCTACGAGCAGTACTTC.